This is a list of T cell receptor beta chains from one sample in a study of tumor and adjacent non-tumor tissue in lung cancer. TCRdb re-analysed the multiplex PCR reads in MiXCR, keeping a single row per CDR3 protein. This repertoire shows 71,000 or so distinct CDR3 sequences, 80% to 85% found once; its top ten account for 10% to 15%. The material sequenced was lung tumor tissue. These TCRs come from a woman in her fifties or sixties with non-small cell lung cancer. Each CDR3 is given with its conserved first and last residue. A D gene is named only where the DNA matches it firmly. Expanded clones are given a class, and other clones once, few, many or no size at all.

CDR3aa: CTSSYQLEGIGELFF
CDR3nt: TGTACCAGCAGTTATCAGCTGGAGGGCATCGGGGAGCTGTTTTTT
d_gene: .
len: 15
j_gene: TRBJ2-2
abundance: .
v_gene: TRBV11-1

CDR3aa: CSHKQGEGLGELFF
CDR3nt: TGCAGCCATAAACAGGGAGAGGGCCTCGGGGAGCTGTTTTTT
d_gene: .
len: 14
j_gene: TRBJ2-2
abundance: .
v_gene: TRBV29-1

CDR3aa: CANSLSASRNTRELFF
CDR3nt: TGTGCCAACAGCTTATCGGCTTCAAGGAACACCAGGGAGCTGTTTTTT
d_gene: .
len: 16
j_gene: TRBJ2-2
abundance: .
v_gene: TRBV11-2

CDR3aa: CSIDAEAGEQFF
CDR3nt: TGCAGCATTGATGCCGAGGCAGGGGAGCAGTTCTTC
d_gene: .
len: 12
j_gene: TRBJ2-1
abundance: .
v_gene: TRBV29-1

CDR3aa: CASSERPSSYGYTF
CDR3nt: TGTGCCAGCAGTGAACGGCCCAGCAGCTATGGCTACACCTTC
d_gene: .
len: 14
j_gene: TRBJ1-2
abundance: medium-sized
v_gene: TRBV6-1

CDR3aa: CASSPGRGGEFF
CDR3nt: TGTGCCAGCAGTCCAGGAAGGGGGGGGGAGTTCTTC
d_gene: .
len: 12
j_gene: TRBJ2-1
abundance: few
v_gene: TRBV6-6

CDR3aa: CTNSTRARDLPYEQYF
CDR3nt: TGTACCAACAGTACCCGAGCGAGAGACCTACCCTACGAGCAATACTTC
d_gene: .
len: 16
j_gene: TRBJ2-7
abundance: .
v_gene: TRBV12-3/TRBV12-4

CDR3aa: CSATRPGDGSEAFF
CDR3nt: TGCAGTGCTACGCGGCCCGGGGATGGCAGTGAAGCTTTCTTT
d_gene: .
len: 14
j_gene: TRBJ1-1
abundance: .
v_gene: TRBV20-1

CDR3aa: CSARGIRQGAAGELSF
CDR3nt: TGCAGTGCTAGAGGGATAAGACAGGGGGCCGCCGGGGAGCTCTCTTTT
d_gene: TRBD1
len: 16
j_gene: TRBJ2-2
abundance: .
v_gene: TRBV20-1

CDR3aa: CSVGSMGIGYEQYF
CDR3nt: TGCAGCGTTGGATCAATGGGAATAGGATACGAGCAGTACTTC
d_gene: .
len: 14
j_gene: TRBJ2-7
abundance: .
v_gene: TRBV29-1

CDR3aa: CASSRTGLASADTQYF
CDR3nt: TGTGCCAGCAGCCGCACGGGACTGGCGAGCGCAGATACGCAGTATTTT
d_gene: .
len: 16
j_gene: TRBJ2-3
abundance: .
v_gene: TRBV6-2/TRBV6-3

CDR3aa: CSSSQEATSGANVLTF
CDR3nt: TGCTCCAGCAGCCAAGAGGCTACCTCTGGGGCCAACGTTCTGACTTTC
d_gene: .
len: 16
j_gene: TRBJ2-6
abundance: .
v_gene: TRBV4-3

CDR3aa: CASSLAPAGDTQYF
CDR3nt: TGTGCCAGCAGCCTCGCTCCAGCTGGTGATACGCAGTATTTT
d_gene: .
len: 14
j_gene: TRBJ2-3
abundance: once
v_gene: TRBV4-2

CDR3aa: CASMTAYGSKQFF
CDR3nt: TGTGCCAGCATGACGGCGTACGGCAGTAAGCAGTTCTTC
d_gene: .
len: 13
j_gene: TRBJ2-1
abundance: .
v_gene: TRBV6-1

CDR3aa: CASSFMRDYRLDTQYF
CDR3nt: TGCGCCAGCAGCTTTATGCGGGACTACCGCTTAGATACGCAGTATTTT
d_gene: TRBD2
len: 16
j_gene: TRBJ2-3
abundance: many
v_gene: TRBV5-1

CDR3aa: CVSSLGGGGNEETQYF
CDR3nt: TGTGTCAGCAGCTTAGGGGGAGGGGGAAATGAAGAGACCCAGTACTTC
d_gene: .
len: 16
j_gene: TRBJ2-5
abundance: .
v_gene: TRBV7-9

CDR3aa: CSVRSIERPPYDHYF
CDR3nt: TGCAGTGTTAGATCAATCGAGCGACCCCCCTACGATCACTACTTC
d_gene: .
len: 15
j_gene: TRBJ2-7
abundance: .
v_gene: TRBV20-1

CDR3aa: CAIRETGVSTEAFF
CDR3nt: TGTGCCATCAGGGAGACAGGGGTGTCCACTGAAGCTTTCTTT
d_gene: TRBD1
len: 14
j_gene: TRBJ1-1
abundance: .
v_gene: TRBV6-5

CDR3aa: CASWQGSGSGGGVLFF
CDR3nt: TGTGCCAGCTGGCAGGGTTCTGGCAGCGGAGGCGGAGTGCTGTTTTTT
d_gene: .
len: 16
j_gene: TRBJ2-2
abundance: .
v_gene: TRBV6-1

CDR3aa: CASSLYEGEGYGYTF
CDR3nt: TGTGCCAGCAGTTTATACGAAGGAGAGGGCTATGGCTACACCTTC
d_gene: .
len: 15
j_gene: TRBJ1-2
abundance: many
v_gene: TRBV12-3/TRBV12-4